The source of this T cell receptor beta chain is a study of response to subunit inactivated influenza vaccine (dated 2018 in TCRdb). Broadly, across the study: To follow how T cells responded to a trivalent subunit inactivated influenza vaccine, the researchers relied on deep quantitative profiling of the T cell receptor repertoire.

From a lookup of the germline V gene, CDR1 and CDR2 are SGHRS and YFSETQ. V and J are truncated by 0 bases and 0 bases respectively, leaving an intervening sequence of 7 bases. Taken from cysteine to phenylalanine, the CDR3 has 15 residues. The CDR3 DNA has 45 bases and is translated from base 1. The paper as a whole reports these results and caveats: The authors suggested that each seasonal influenza vaccination may recruit only a limited number of new T cells.

The library was built by means of RT-PCR. The data were produced on an Illumina HiSeq 2500. TCRdb reworked the public reads: Q25 trimming with fastp, MiXCR clone assembly, productive beta chains retained. Each CDR3 protein appears once, grouped with its most common genes and DNA. The sample table contains 280,000 or so distinct CDR3 sequences; only one count was recorded for 21% of them. The ten largest make up roughly 10% of the sample. This clonotype turned up a few times. Its antigen has not been determined. No quality values exist for individual bases; no much larger clone is one base distant. This clonotype was sampled from a man aged 45 to 75 who received an inactivated influenza vaccine. Donor details come from another sample of the same person, matched by shared clones. The chain links TRBV5-1 with TRBJ1-5; TRBD1 is perhaps the D gene, given 5 matching bases. The input for sequencing was PBMCs from blood, taken approximately 20 months after vaccination. The nucleotides are TGCGCCAGCAGCTTGGGGGGGAATAGCAATCAGCCCCAGCATTTT. This is translated as CASSLGGNSNQPQHF.